This T cell receptor beta chain was profiled in a study of cytomegalovirus exposure and HLA in healthy donors. Study-wide results and limits: Donor immune exposure was known only as CMV serostatus.

PCR employed 60 Vbeta and 13 Jbeta primers. Data came from immunoSEQ multiplex PCR; TCRdb stores just in-frame clones and leaves some out. The table has about 170,000 clones, approximately 76% seen once. Trimming cost V 5 bases and J 3 bases; bases outside gene matches: 9. CDR3 length: 16 residues. CDR1 is SGHDT, CDR2 YYEEEE, per germline. For this clone: Its matching antigen is unknown.

The sample comprised PBMCs. This TCR derives from a woman under 30 in good health and CMV-seropositive. V is TRBV5-6 and J is TRBJ2-1, with 9 bases that match TRBD1. The CDR3 spells CASSRSRDRDYNEQFF. As DNA, the CDR3 is TGTGCCAGCAGTAGAAGCCGGGACAGGGACTACAATGAGCAGTTCTTC.